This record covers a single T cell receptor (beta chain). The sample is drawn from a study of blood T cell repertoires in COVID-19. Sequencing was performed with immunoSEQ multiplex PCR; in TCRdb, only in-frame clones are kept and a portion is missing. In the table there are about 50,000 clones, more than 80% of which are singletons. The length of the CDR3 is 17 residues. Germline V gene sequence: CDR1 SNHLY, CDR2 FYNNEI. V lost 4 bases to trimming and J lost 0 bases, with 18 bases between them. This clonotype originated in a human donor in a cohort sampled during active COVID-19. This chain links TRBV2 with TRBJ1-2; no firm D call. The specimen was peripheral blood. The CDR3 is CASSVRAGPKSNYGYTF. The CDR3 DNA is TGTGCCAGCAGTGTGCGGGCAGGCCCAAAATCTAACTATGGCTACACCTTC. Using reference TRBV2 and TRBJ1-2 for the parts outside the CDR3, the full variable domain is EPEVTQTPSHQVTQMGQEVILRCVPISNHLYFYWYRQILGQKVEFLVSFYNNEISEKSEIFDDQFSVERPDGSNFTLKIRSTKLEDSAMYFCASSVRAGPKSNYGYTFGSGTRLTVV.